Below, 20 T cell receptor beta chains from the same sample are listed, as sequenced in a study of OX40 agonist ivuxolimab in advanced cancers. The assay was immunoSEQ multiplex PCR, and TCRdb's table has in-frame clones only and misses some. The sample has roughly 81,000 clones, around nine tenths seen once. Here the sequenced sample was CD4+ or CD8+ T cells sorted from blood, taken in a trial of the OX40 agonist ivuxolimab. Source of these receptors: an adult with an advanced solid tumor such as melanoma, head and neck, liver or kidney cancer.

V and J are TRBV7-2 and TRBJ2-7; D is perhaps TRBD1 (6 bases). Germline-derived CDR1 and CDR2 are SGHTA and FQGNSA. V was pared by 5 bases and J by 5 bases, with 16 bases between. The CDR3 loop spans 14 amino acids. The CDR3 DNA follows: TGTGCCAGCAGCATCGCGTTGGACAGTGACGAGCAGTACTTC. It is translated as CASSIALDSDEQYF. Together with reference TRBV7-2 and TRBJ2-7, the CDR3 gives the full variable domain: GAGVSQSPSNKVTEKGKDVELRCDPISGHTALYWYRQSLGQGLEFLIYFQGNSAPDKSGLPSDRFSAERTGGSVSTLTIQRTQQEDSAVYLCASSIALDSDEQYFGPGTRLTVT.

CDR3 sequence reads: CASSGAGDEQFF. CDR3 in DNA: TGCGCCAGCAGCGGGGCGGGGGATGAGCAGTTCTTC. The chain recombines TRBV4-3 with TRBJ2-1; TRBD2 agrees at 7 bases. Germline trimming cut 5 bases from V and 8 bases from J; bases unmatched to any gene: 3. CDR1 and CDR2 (germline): LGHNA, YSLEER. This CDR3 has 12 residues.

The chain uses TRBV7-9 and TRBJ2-3; a possible D gene is TRBD1 (5 bases). The CDR3 length is 15 residues. The V gene lost 11 bases and the J gene lost 0 bases, with 18 bases spanning the gap. Looked up from germline, CDR1 is SEHNR and CDR2 is FQNEAQ (reference sequence). The DNA of the CDR3 is TGTGCCGGATTAAAGGGGATAGCTAGCACAGATACGCAGTATTTT. This sequence encodes CAGLKGIASTDTQYF.

The gene calls are TRBV6-5 and TRBJ2-3, with 8 positions matching TRBD1. J was trimmed by 1 base and V by 6 bases; bases with no gene match: 3. The V gene's germline CDR1 is MNHEY and CDR2 SVGAGI. The CDR3 is 14 amino acids. This chain's CDR3 is CASSPQGGTDTQYF. Here the CDR3 DNA reads TGTGCCAGCAGCCCACAGGGGGGCACAGATACGCAGTATTTT.

The chain employs TRBV14 and TRBJ2-3, with TRBD1 identical over 8 bases. Germline values: CDR1 SGHDN, CDR2 FVKESK. The CDR3 spans 16 residues. V gave up 4 bases and J gave up 2 bases; unmatched junction bases: 8. Here the CDR3 DNA reads TGTGCCAGCAGCCGTCCCGGGACAGGCTACACAGATACGCAGTATTTT. Translated, it gives CASSRPGTGYTDTQYF.

This rearrangement joins TRBV14 to TRBJ2-7, with D uncertain. Trimming removed 3 bases from V and 0 bases from J, with 12 bases in between. Germline values: CDR1 SGHDN, CDR2 FVKESK. The CDR3 is 15 amino acids. The DNA for the CDR3 is TGTGCCAGCAGCCACCGACCTTCCAACTCCTACGAGCAGTACTTC. It yields the protein CASSHRPSNSYEQYF.

Remarks on this clone: This likely comes from a read error, as the CDR3 has no conserved phenylalanine or tryptophan at its end. The rearrangement joins TRBV11-2 to TRBJ1-6, with D tentatively TRBD1 (5 bases). V lost 5 bases, J lost 5 bases, and 10 bases lay in between. Germline V gene data show CDR1 as SGHAT and CDR2 as FQNNGV. This CDR3 is built from 14 residues. CDR3 sequence: CASSQRQNNSPLHL. CDR3 sequence (DNA): TGTGCCAGCAGCCAGCGACAGAATAATTCACCCCTCCACCTT.

A few counts support this clone. The chain is built from TRBV5-6 and TRBJ1-1; D is ambiguous. V lost 6 bases, J lost 4 bases, and 25 bases lay in between. This CDR3 is built from 17 residues. CDR1 is SGHDT and CDR2 is YYEEEE in the germline V gene. The CDR3 spells CASTTINRAAAGTEAFF. In DNA form, the CDR3 reads TGTGCCAGCACCACTATAAACCGAGCCGCCGCGGGCACTGAAGCTTTCTTT.

The chain joins TRBV18 to TRBJ1-1, with D hard to call. The CDR3 is 14 amino acids. The V gene's germline CDR1 is KGHSH and CDR2 LQKENI. Trimming removed 3 bases from V and 6 bases from J, with 14 bases in between. CDR3 coding DNA: TGTGCCAGCTCACCCCTTGGCCCGAGGGCTGAAGCTTTCTTT. It yields the protein CASSPLGPRAEAFF.

The CDR3 DNA reads TGTGCCAGCAGCTTAGGCACGGGACAGGGGTATCATGGCTACACCTTC. It encodes CASSLGTGQGYHGYTF. The chain links TRBV11-2 to TRBJ1-2; 10 nucleotides line up with TRBD1. Trimming at V came to 1 base and at J to 6 bases, leaving 8 bases not matched to a gene. Germline-derived CDR1 and CDR2 are SGHAT and FQNNGV. The CDR3 spans 16 residues.

The V gene is TRBV6-1, the J gene TRBJ1-2; D is uncertain. V lost 6 bases, J lost 2 bases, and 10 bases lay in between. Germline loops: CDR1 MNHNS, CDR2 SASEGT. The CDR3 runs to 13 residues. The CDR3 bases are TGTGCCAGCAGCCTCGCCGAGAACTATGGCTACACCTTC. Amino acids: CASSLAENYGYTF.

The chain links TRBV18 to TRBJ1-6; D is unresolved. V lost 4 bases to trimming and J lost 10 bases, with 17 bases between them. This CDR3 has 15 amino acids. CDR1 is KGHSH and CDR2 is LQKENI in the germline V gene. The CDR3 DNA sequence: TGTGCCAGCTCACTCGGCGGTTTGTTTAACTCACCCCTCCACTTT. It is translated as CASSLGGLFNSPLHF.

The V and J genes are TRBV6-5 and TRBJ2-1; TRBD2 agrees at 15 bases. CDR1 and CDR2 from the germline V gene are MNHEY and SVGAGI. This CDR3 region has 15 residues. V was pared by 7 bases and J by 7 bases, with 5 bases of the junction left unmatched. Written as DNA, the CDR3 is TGTGCCAGCACCACCGGACTAGCGGGGGGGAATGAGCAGTTCTTC. This gives the protein CASTTGLAGGNEQFF.

The chain couples TRBV11-3 to TRBJ2-3; D tentatively fits TRBD1 or TRBD2 (6 bases each). Germline CDR1 is SGHNT and CDR2 is YENEEA. V lost 1 base and J lost 4, with 18 bases in between. This CDR3 contains 17 residues. The CDR3 is CASSLGTVGGVPDTQYF. In DNA form, the CDR3 reads TGTGCCAGCAGCTTAGGCACAGTGGGGGGCGTTCCAGATACGCAGTATTTT.

The gene calls are TRBV2 and TRBJ1-2, with TRBD1 matching 7 bases. Germline V gene data show CDR1 as SNHLY and CDR2 as FYNNEI. J gave up 6 bases and V 1 base, and 5 bases lay outside the gene matches. The CDR3 covers 14 residues. The CDR3 nucleotides are TGTGCCAGCAGTGAAGGGGACAGAATAAATGGCTACACCTTC. This codes for CASSEGDRINGYTF.

This rearrangement joins TRBV7-1 to TRBJ1-1; no clear D. TRBV7-1 is annotated as an ORF whose role is uncertain. The germline V and J ends were trimmed by 4 bases and 6 bases, with 9 bases remaining between them. The CDR3 has 12 residues. CDR3 bases: TGTGCCAGCAGCTTAAATGGGGCTGAAGCTTTCTTT. Translation gives CASSLNGAEAFF.

The chain recombines TRBV19 with TRBJ2-3, with 9 nucleotides matching TRBD2. V shed 6 bases, J shed 5 bases, and the junction held 6 bases outside the gene matches. This CDR3 comprises 14 residues. Germline values: CDR1 LNHDA, CDR2 SQIVND (reference sequence). The CDR3 DNA is TGTGCCAGTAGGGCGGGGGGGCCCCTAGATACGCAGTATTTT. This encodes CASRAGGPLDTQYF. Full variable domain (remainder filled in from reference TRBV19 and TRBJ2-3): DGGITQSPKYLFRKEGQNVTLSCEQNLNHDAMYWYRQDPGQGLRLIYYSQIVNDFQKGDIAEGYSVSREKKESFPLTVTSAQKNPTAFYLCASRAGGPLDTQYFGPGTRLTVL.

The chain couples TRBV20-1 to TRBJ2-5, with D possibly TRBD1 on 6 matching bases. V was trimmed by 3 bases and J by 4 bases, leaving 6 bases between them. The CDR3 runs to 11 residues. In germline, CDR1 is DFQATT, CDR2 SNEGSKA (reference sequence). The CDR3 coding sequence is TGCAGTGCTAGGACAGGAGAGACCCAGTACTTC. As protein: CSARTGETQYF.

The chain is built from TRBV6-1 and TRBJ2-4, with 8 bases matching TRBD2. The CDR3 spans 12 residues. CDR1 and CDR2 (germline): MNHNS, SASEGT. V lost 6 bases to trimming and J lost 8 bases; unmatched junction nucleotides: 3. The CDR3 is CASSPGRDIQYF. The DNA of the CDR3 is TGTGCCAGCAGCCCCGGGAGGGACATTCAGTACTTC.

The count of this clone is one. This could be a read error, since a much larger clone is one nucleotide away. V gene TRBV5-4 combines with J gene TRBJ1-4, with D perhaps TRBD1 (5 bases). The CDR3 totals 14 residues. Germline values: CDR1 SGHNT, CDR2 YYREEE (reference sequence). The ends were cut back, 3 bases at V and 8 bases at J, with 14 bases in the middle. The CDR3, as DNA: TGTGCCAGCAGCTCCGGGACGGAAAGAGAAAAACTGTTTTTT. It specifies CASSSGTEREKLFF.